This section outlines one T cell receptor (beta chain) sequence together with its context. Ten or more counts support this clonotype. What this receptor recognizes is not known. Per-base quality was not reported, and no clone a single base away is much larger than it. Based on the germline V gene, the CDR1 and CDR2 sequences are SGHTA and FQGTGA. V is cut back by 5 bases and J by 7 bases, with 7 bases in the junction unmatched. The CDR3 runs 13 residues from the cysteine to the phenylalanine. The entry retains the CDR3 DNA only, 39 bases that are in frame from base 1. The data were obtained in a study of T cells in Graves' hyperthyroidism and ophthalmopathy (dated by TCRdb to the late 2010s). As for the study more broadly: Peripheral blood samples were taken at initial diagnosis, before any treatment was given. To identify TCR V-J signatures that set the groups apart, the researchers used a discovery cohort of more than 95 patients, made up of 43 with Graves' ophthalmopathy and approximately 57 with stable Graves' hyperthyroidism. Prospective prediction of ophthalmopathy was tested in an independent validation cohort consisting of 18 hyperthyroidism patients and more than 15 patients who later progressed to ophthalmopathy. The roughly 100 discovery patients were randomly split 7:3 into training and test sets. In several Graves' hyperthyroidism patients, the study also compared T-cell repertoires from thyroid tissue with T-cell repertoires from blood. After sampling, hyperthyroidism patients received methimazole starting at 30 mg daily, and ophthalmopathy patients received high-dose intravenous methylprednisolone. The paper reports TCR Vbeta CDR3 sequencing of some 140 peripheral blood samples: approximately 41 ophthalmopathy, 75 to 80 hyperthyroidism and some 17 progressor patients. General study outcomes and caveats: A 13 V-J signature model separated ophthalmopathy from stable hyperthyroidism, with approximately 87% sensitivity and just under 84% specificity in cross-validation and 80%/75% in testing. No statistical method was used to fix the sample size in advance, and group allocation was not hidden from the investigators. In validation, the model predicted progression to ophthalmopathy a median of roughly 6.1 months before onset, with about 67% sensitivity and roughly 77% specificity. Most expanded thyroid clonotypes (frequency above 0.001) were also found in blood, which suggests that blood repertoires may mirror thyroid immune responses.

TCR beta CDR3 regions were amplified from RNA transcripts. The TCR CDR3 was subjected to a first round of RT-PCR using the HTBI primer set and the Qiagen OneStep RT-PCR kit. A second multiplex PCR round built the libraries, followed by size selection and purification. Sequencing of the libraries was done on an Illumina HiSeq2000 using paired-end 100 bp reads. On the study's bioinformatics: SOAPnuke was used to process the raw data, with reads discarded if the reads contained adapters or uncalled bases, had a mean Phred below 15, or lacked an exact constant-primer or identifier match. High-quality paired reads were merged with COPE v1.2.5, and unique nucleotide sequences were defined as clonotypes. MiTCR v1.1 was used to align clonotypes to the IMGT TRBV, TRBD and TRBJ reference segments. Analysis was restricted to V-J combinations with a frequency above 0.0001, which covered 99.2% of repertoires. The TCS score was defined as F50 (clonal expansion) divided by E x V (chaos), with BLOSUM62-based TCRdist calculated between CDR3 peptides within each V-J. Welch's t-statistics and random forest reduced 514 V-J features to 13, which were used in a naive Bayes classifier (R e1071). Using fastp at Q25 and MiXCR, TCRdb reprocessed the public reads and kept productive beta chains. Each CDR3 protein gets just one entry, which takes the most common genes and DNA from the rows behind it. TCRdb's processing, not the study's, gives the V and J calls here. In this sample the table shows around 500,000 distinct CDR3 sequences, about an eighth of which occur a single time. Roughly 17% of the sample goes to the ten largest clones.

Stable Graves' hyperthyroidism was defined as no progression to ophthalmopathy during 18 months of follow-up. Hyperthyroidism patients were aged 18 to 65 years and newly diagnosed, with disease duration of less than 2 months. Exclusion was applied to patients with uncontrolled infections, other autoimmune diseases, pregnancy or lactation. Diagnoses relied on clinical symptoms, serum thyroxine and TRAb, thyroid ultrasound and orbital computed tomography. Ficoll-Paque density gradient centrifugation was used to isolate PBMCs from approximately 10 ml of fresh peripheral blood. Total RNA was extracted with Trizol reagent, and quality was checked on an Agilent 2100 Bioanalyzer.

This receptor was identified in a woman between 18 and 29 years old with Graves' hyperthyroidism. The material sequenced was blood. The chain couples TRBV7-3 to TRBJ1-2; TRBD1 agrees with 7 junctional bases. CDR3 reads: CASSTYRGAGYTF. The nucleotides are TGTGCCAGCAGCACCTACAGGGGCGCTGGCTACACCTTC.